The sequence of this T cell receptor (beta chain) was determined in a study of graft-versus-host responses after intestinal transplantation. As to this clone: As yet, its antigen is unknown.

Profiling relied on immunoSEQ multiplex PCR, and the TCRdb table lists in-frame clones only, not all of them. The sample has about 90,000 clones; about 94% are singletons. The clonotype was recovered from a human donor who was the organ donor for an intestinal transplant. Source: unstimulated CD4+ T cells sorted from spleen or lymph node cells, taken before transplant.

DNA of the CDR3: TGTGCCAGCAGGCCCGTAGTAGCTACAACAAGTCGGGCCAACGTCCTGACTTTC. As protein: CASRPVVATTSRANVLTF. J is TRBJ2-6 and V is TRBV21-1; TRBD2, as called in the table, went unchecked against the DNA. TRBV21-1 is marked as a pseudogene. CDR3 length equals 18 residues.